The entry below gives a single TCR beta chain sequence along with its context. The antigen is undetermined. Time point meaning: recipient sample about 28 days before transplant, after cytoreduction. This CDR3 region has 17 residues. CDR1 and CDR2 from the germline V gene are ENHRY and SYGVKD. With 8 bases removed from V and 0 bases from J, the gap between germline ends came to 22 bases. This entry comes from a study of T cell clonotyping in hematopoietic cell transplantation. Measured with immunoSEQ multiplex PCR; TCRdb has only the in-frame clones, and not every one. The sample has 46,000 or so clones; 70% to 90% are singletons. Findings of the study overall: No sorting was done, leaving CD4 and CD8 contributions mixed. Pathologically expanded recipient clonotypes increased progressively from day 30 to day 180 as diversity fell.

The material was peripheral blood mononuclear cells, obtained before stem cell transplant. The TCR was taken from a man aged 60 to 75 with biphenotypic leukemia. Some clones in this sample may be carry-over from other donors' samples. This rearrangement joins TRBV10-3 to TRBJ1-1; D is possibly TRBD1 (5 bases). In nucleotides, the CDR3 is TGTGCCATCTCGAGCGGGGCGAACTCTGTTGTGAACACTGAAGCTTTCTTT. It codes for CAISSGANSVVNTEAFF.